Sequencing of this TCR beta chain was carried out in a study of OX40 agonist ivuxolimab in advanced cancers. A note on the overall study: Ivuxolimab was a fully human IgG2 agonistic monoclonal antibody targeting the costimulatory receptor OX40 (CD134). Intravenous ivuxolimab was administered to patients every 2 weeks at six dose levels: 0.01, 0.1, 0.3, 1.5, 3 and 10 mg/kg. Of the approximately 50 dose-escalation patients, hepatocellular carcinoma was present in roughly 19, melanoma in roughly 15, renal cell carcinoma in 9 and head and neck cancer in 9. In the dose-escalation cohort, more than 80% of patients were male, and the mean age was roughly 60 years with a range of roughly 20 to 85. Prior anti-PD-1, anti-PD-L1 or anti-CTLA-4 therapy was permitted, and checkpoint inhibitors had been received by about two fifths of dose-escalation patients. Partial responses occurred in three dose-escalation patients, of whom one had hepatocellular carcinoma and two had cutaneous melanoma. Peripheral TCRbeta sequencing was intended to test whether TCR sequence diversity was altered and clonal T-cell expansion was caused by ivuxolimab. The paper describes the monotherapy dose-escalation part (N of about 55 patients) of the phase I trial of ivuxolimab. The investigation overall reported the following: In partial responders in the 0.1-3.0 mg/kg groups, normalized peripheral clonal expansion was found to be among the lowest, especially among CD8+ T cells. Which antigens the clonally expanded peripheral T cells were specific for was not determined. Low levels of normalized T-cell clonal expansion were also shown by some nonresponding patients. After ivuxolimab, expanded clones were on average more numerous among CD8+ T cells than among CD4+ T cells. Clonal expansion of both CD4+ and CD8+ blood T cells was observed from baseline to week 6 at doses 0.1 to 3.0 mg/kg.

A remark on this clone: What this receptor recognizes is not known. No much larger clone exists at a distance of one base, and base qualities are not known.

The trial excluded patients who had a history of autoimmune disease or who were on systemic immunosuppression. Peripheral blood for TCR sequencing was collected from all dose cohorts at baseline, on cycle 4 day 1, and on cycle 7 day 1. Samples were obtained from an open-label, multicenter, first-in-human phase I dose-escalation trial of ivuxolimab. Adults with locally advanced or metastatic melanoma, renal cell, hepatocellular, or head and neck squamous cell carcinoma were enrolled in the trial. Before TCR sequencing, CD4+ T cells and CD8+ T cells from peripheral blood were sorted into separate populations. CDR1 and CDR2 are read off the germline V gene as SGHRS and YFSETQ. The V end loses 0 bases and the J end loses 5 bases, and a stretch of 14 bases separates them. The CDR3 spans 15 residues, from the cysteine through the phenylalanine. Solely the CDR3 DNA is kept, with 45 bases framed from the first base.

Genomic DNA was extracted from sorted cells for sequencing of the TCRbeta CDR3 region. The immunoSEQ Assay was used for sequencing of TCRbeta CDR3 regions. TCRdb holds this immuneACCESS table with in-frame rearrangements only. Some clones are missing; in checked studies, unresolved V genes explain under half, and the rest has no known cause. The sample includes 70,000 or so clones, with approximately 84% observed a single time. The ten largest clonotypes hold 17% of the sample. The V and J genes are TRBV5-1 and TRBJ1-2, with TRBD1 as a weak D call on 5 bases. Material: CD4+ or CD8+ T cells sorted from blood, obtained in a trial of the OX40 agonist ivuxolimab. This TCR came from an adult with an advanced solid tumor such as melanoma, head and neck, liver or kidney cancer. The DNA is as follows: TGCGCCAGCAGCTTGGGGTCCGTACGGGGGTATGGCTACACCTTC. It translates to CASSLGSVRGYGYTF.